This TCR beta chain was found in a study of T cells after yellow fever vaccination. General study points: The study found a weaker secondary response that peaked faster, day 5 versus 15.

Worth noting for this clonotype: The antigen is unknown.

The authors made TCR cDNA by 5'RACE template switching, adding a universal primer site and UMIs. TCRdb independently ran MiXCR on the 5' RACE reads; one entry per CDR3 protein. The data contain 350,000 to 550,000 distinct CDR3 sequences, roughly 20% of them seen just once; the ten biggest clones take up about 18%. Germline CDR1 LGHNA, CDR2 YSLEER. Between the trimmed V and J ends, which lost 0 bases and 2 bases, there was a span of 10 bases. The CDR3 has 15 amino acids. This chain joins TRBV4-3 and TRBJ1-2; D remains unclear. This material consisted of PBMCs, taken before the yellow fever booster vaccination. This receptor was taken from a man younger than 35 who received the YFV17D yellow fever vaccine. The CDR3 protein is CASSQDRSENYGYTF. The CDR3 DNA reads TGCGCCAGCAGCCAAGACAGAAGTGAGAACTATGGCTACACCTTC.